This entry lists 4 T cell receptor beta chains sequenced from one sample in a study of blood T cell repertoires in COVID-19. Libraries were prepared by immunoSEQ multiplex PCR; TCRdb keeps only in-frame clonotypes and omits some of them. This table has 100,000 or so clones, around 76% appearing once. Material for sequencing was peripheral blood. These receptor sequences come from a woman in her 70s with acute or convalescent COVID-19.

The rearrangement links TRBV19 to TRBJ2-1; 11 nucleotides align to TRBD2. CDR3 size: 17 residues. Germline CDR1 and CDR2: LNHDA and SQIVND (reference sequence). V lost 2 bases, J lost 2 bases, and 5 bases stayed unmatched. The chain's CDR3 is CASSISTSGAAYNEQFF. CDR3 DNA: TGTGCCAGTAGTATATCGACTAGCGGGGCAGCCTACAATGAGCAGTTCTTC.

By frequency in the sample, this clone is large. Here the CDR3 reads CASSQDAGRGSTDTQYF. The DNA for the CDR3 is TGTGCCAGCAGCCAAGATGCGGGGCGGGGAAGCACAGATACGCAGTATTTT. The V gene is TRBV3-1 (or the pseudogene TRBV3-2), the J gene TRBJ2-3; D may be TRBD2 (6 bases). Trimming stripped 0 bases from V and 0 bases from J, with 13 bases between. Per germline, CDR1 LGHDT and CDR2 YNNKEL (reference sequence). CDR3 size: 17 residues.

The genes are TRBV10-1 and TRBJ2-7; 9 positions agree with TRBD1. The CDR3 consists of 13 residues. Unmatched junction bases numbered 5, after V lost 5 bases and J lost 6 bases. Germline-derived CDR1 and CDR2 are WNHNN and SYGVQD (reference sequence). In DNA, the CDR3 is TGCGCCAGCAGTCTGGGGACAGGGACCGAGCAGTACTTC. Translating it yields CASSLGTGTEQYF.

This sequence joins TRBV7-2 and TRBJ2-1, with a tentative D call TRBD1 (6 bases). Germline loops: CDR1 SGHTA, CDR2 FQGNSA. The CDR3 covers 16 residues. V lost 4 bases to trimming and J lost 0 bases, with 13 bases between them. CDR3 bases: TGTGCCAGCAGCTCCTTTACAGGGTACTCCTACAATGAGCAGTTCTTC. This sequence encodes CASSSFTGYSYNEQFF.